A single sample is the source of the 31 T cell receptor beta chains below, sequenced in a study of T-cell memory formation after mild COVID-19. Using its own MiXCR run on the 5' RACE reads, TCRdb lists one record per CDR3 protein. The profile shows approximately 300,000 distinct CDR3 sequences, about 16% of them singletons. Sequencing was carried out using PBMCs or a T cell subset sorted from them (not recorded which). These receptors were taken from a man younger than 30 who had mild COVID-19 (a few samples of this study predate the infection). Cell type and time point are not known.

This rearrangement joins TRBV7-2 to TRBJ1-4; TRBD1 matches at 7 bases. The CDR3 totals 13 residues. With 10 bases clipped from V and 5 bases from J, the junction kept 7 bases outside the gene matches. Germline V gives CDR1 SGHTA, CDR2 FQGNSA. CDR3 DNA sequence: TGTGCCATCCAGACAGGGATCAATGAAAAACTGTTTTTT. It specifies CAIQTGINEKLFF.

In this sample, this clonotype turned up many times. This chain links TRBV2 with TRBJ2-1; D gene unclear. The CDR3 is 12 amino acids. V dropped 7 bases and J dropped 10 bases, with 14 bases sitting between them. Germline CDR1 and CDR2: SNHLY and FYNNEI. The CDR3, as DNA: TGTGCCAGCAAGTTGTTTAAGGTGGAGCAGTTCTTC. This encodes CASKLFKVEQFF.

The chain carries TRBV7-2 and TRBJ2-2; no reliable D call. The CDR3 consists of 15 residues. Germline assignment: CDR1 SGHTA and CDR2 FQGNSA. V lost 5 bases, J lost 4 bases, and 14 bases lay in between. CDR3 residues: CASSPLGRITGELFF. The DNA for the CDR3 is TGTGCCAGCAGCCCCCTGGGCAGAATCACCGGGGAGCTGTTTTTT.

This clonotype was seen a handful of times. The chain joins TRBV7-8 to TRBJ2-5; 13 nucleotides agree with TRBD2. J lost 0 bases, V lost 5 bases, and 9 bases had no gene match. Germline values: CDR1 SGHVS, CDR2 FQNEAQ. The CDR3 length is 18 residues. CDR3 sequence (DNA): TGTGCCAGCAGCCCAGGGCTGACTAGCGGGGGGTACCAAGAGACCCAGTACTTC. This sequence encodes CASSPGLTSGGYQETQYF.

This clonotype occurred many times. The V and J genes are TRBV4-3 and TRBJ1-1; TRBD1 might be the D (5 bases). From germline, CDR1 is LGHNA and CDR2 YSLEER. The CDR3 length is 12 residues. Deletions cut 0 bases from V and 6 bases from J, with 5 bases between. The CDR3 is CASSQEGAEAFF. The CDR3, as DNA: TGCGCCAGCAGCCAAGAGGGGGCTGAAGCTTTCTTT.

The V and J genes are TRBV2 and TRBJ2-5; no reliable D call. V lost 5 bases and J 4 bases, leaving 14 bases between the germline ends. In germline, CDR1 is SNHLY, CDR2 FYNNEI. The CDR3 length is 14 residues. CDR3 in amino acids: CASSPPSLPETQYF. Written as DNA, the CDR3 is TGTGCCAGCAGTCCCCCCTCCCTCCCAGAGACCCAGTACTTC.

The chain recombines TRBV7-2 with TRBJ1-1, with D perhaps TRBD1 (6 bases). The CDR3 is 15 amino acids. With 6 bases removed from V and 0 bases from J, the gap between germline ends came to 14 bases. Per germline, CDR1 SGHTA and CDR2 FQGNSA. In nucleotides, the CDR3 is TGTGCCAGCAGGCTTTCTACAGGGATGAACACTGAAGCTTTCTTT. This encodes CASRLSTGMNTEAFF.

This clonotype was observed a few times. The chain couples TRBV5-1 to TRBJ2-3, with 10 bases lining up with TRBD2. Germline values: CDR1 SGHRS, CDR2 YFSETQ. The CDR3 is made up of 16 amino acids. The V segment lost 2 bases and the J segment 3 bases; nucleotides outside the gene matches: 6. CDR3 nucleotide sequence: TGCGCCAGCAGCTTCACTAGCGGGGCGTTGACAGATACGCAGTATTTT. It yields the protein CASSFTSGALTDTQYF.

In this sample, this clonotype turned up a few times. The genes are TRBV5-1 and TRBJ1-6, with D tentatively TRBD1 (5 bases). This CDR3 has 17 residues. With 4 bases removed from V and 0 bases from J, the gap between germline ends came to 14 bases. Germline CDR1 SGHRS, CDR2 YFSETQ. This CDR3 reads CASSLGTGDSYNSPLHF. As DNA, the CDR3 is TGCGCCAGCAGCCTCGGGACCGGCGACTCCTATAATTCACCCCTCCACTTT.

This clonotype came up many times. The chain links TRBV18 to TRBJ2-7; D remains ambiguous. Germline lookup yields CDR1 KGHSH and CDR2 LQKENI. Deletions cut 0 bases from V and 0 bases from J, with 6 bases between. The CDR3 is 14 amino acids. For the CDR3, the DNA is TGTGCCAGCTCACCACCTTACACCTCCTACGAGCAGTACTTC. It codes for CASSPPYTSYEQYF. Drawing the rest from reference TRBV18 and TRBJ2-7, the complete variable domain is NAGVMQNPRHLVRRRGQEARLRCSPMKGHSHVYWYRQLPEEGLKFMVYLQKENIIDESGMPKERFSAEFPKEGPSILRIQQVVRGDSAAYFCASSPPYTSYEQYFGPGTRLTVT.

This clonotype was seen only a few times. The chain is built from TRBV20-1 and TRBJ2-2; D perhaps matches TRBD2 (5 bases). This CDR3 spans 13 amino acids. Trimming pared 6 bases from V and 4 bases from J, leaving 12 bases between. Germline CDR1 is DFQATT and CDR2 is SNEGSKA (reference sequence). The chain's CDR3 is CSAPTRSTGELFF. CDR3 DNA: TGCAGTGCACCAACTAGATCCACCGGGGAGCTGTTTTTT.

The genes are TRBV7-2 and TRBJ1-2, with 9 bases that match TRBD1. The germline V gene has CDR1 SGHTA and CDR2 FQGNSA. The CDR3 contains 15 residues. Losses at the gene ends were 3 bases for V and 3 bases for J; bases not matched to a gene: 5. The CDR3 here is CASSFTQGAYYGYTF. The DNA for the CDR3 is TGTGCCAGCAGCTTCACACAGGGGGCCTACTATGGCTACACCTTC.

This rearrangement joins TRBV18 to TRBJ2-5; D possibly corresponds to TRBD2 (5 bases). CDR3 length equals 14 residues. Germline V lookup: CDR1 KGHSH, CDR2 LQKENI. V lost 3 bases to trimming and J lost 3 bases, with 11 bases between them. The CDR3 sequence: CASSPSYGEETQYF. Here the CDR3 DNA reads TGTGCCAGCTCACCGTCTTACGGGGAAGAGACCCAGTACTTC.

The CDR3 region has the DNA TGTGCCGCTCAGGGGAAGCACATTCAGTACTTC. This translates into CAAQGKHIQYF. The chain recombines TRBV28 with TRBJ2-4; tentatively, D is TRBD1 (6 bases). The CDR3 consists of 11 residues. Trimming pared 11 bases from V and 8 bases from J, leaving 13 bases between. CDR1 and CDR2 from the germline V gene are MDHEN and SYDVKM. Variable domain in full (rest from reference TRBV28 and TRBJ2-4): DVKVTQSSRYLVKRTGEKVFLECVQDMDHENMFWYRQDPGLGLRLIYFSYDVKMKEKGDIPEGYSVSREKKERFSLILESASTNQTSMYLCAAQGKHIQYFGAGTRLSVL.

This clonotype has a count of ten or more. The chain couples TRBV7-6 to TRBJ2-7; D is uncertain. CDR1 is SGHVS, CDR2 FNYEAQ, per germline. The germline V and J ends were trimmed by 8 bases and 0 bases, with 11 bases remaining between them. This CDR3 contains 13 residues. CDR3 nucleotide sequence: TGTGCCAGCGGAACTCTAAGCTCCTACGAGCAGTACTTC. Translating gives CASGTLSSYEQYF.

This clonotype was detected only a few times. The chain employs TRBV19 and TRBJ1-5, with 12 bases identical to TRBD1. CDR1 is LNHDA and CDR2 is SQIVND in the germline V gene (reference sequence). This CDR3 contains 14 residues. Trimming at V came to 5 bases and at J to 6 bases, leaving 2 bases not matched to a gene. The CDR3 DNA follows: TGTGCCAGTAGTCGGGACAGGGGGCTTCAGCCCCAGCATTTT. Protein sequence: CASSRDRGLQPQHF. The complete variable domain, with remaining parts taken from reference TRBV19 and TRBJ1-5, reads DGGITQSPKYLFRKEGQNVTLSCEQNLNHDAMYWYRQDPGQGLRLIYYSQIVNDFQKGDIAEGYSVSREKKESFPLTVTSAQKNPTAFYLCASSRDRGLQPQHFGDGTRLSIL.

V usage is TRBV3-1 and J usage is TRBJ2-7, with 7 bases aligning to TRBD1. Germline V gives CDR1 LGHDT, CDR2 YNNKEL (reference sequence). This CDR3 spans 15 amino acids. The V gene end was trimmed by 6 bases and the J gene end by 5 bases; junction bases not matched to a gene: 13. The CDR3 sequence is CASSTLSRGGDEQYF. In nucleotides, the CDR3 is TGTGCCAGCAGTACCCTTTCGAGAGGGGGCGACGAGCAGTACTTC.

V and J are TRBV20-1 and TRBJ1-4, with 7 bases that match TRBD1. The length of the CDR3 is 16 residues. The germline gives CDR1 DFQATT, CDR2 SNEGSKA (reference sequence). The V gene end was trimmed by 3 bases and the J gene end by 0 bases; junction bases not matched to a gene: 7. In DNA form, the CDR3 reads TGCAGTGCTAGGAGGACAGGCGACTCAACTAATGAAAAACTGTTTTTT. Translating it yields CSARRTGDSTNEKLFF.

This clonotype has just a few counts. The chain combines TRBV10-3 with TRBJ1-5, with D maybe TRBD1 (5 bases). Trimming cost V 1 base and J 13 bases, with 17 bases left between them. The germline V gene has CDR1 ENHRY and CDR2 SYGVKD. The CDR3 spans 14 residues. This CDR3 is CAISEWDGGQGQHF. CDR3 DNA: TGTGCCATCAGTGAGTGGGATGGAGGGCAGGGACAGCATTTT.

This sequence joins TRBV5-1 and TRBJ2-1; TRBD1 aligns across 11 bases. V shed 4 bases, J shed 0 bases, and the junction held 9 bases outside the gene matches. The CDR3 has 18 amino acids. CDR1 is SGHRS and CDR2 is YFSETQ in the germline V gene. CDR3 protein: CASSAGTGGLSSYNEQFF. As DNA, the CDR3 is TGCGCCAGCAGCGCCGGGACAGGGGGTTTGAGCTCCTACAATGAGCAGTTCTTC.

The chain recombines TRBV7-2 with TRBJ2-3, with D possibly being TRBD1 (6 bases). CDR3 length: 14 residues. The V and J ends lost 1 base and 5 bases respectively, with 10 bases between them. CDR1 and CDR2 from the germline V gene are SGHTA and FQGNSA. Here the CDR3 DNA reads TGTGCCAGCAGCTTAGGGGGGCCCGGAGATACGCAGTATTTT. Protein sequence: CASSLGGPGDTQYF.

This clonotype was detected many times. CDR3 amino acids: CASSPGPSSYNEQFF. The CDR3 bases are TGTGCCAGCAGCCCTGGTCCTAGCTCCTACAATGAGCAGTTCTTC. The V and J genes are TRBV5-5 and TRBJ2-1; D not certain. The CDR3 is made up of 15 amino acids. The germline CDR1 and CDR2 sequences are SGHKS and YYEKEE (reference sequence). V was cut by 4 bases and J by 0 bases, with 11 bases left in between.

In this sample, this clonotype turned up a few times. The CDR3 region is CSAKDRGYGYTF. CDR3 coding DNA: TGCAGTGCTAAGGACAGGGGGTATGGCTACACCTTC. This chain links TRBV20-1 with TRBJ1-2; 10 bases are shared with TRBD1. There are 12 residues in the CDR3. Germline CDR1 and CDR2: DFQATT and SNEGSKA (reference sequence). V was pared by 4 bases and J by 5 bases, with 1 base of the junction left unmatched.

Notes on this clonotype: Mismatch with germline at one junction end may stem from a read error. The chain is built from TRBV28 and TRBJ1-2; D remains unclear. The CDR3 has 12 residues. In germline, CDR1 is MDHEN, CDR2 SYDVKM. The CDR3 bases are TGTGACAGCAGTTATAGAGACTATGGCTACACCTTC. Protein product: CDSSYRDYGYTF.

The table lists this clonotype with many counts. The CDR3 DNA reads as TGTGCCAGCAGCTTAGAGCGGAGAGGCGGCACTGAAGCTTTCTTT. As protein: CASSLERRGGTEAFF. The chain is built from TRBV7-2 and TRBJ1-1; D call uncertain. The V end was cut by 1 base, the J end by 4 bases, with 13 bases between. CDR1 and CDR2 (germline): SGHTA, FQGNSA. The CDR3 spans 15 residues.

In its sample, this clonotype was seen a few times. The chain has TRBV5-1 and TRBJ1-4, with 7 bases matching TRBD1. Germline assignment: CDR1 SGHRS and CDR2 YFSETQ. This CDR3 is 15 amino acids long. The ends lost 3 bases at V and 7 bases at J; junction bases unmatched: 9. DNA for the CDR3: TGCGCCAGCAGCTACGGACAGGACCCTATTGAAAAACTGTTTTTT. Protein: CASSYGQDPIEKLFF. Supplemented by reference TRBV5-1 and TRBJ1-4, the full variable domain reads KAGVTQTPRYLIKTRGQQVTLSCSPISGHRSVSWYQQTPGQGLQFLFEYFSETQRNKGNFPGRFSGRQFSNSRSEMNVSTLELGDSALYLCASSYGQDPIEKLFFGSGTQLSVL.

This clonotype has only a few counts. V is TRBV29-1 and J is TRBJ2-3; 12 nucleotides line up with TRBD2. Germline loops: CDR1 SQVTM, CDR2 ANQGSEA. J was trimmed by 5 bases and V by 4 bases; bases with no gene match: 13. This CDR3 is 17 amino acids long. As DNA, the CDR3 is TGCAGCGTTGGATCCGCTAGCGGGGGGGGCCGGGTAGATACGCAGTATTTT. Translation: CSVGSASGGGRVDTQYF.

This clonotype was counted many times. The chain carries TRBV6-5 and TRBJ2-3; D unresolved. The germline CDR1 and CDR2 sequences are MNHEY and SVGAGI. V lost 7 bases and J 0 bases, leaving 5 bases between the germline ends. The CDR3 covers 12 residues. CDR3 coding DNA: TGTGCCAGCAAACCTAGCACAGATACGCAGTATTTT. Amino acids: CASKPSTDTQYF.

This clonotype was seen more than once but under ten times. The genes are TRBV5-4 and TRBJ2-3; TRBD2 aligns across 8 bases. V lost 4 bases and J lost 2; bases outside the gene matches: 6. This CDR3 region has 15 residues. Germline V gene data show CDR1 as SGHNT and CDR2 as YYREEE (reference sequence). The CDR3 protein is CASSPRGGLTDTQYF. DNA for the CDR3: TGTGCCAGCAGCCCTCGGGGGGGGCTCACAGATACGCAGTATTTT.

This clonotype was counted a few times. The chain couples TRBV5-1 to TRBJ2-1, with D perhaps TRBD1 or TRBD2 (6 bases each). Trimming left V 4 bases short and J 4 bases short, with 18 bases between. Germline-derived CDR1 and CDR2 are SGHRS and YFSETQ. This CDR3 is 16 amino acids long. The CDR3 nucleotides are TGCGCCAGCAGCGCAGACGGGGGCGAGAAGTACAATGAGCAGTTCTTC. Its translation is CASSADGGEKYNEQFF.

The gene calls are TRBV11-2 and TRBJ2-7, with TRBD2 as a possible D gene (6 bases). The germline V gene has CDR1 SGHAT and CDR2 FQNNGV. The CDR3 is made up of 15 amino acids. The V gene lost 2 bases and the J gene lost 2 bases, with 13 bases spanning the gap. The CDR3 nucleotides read TGTGCCAGCAGCTTATCGCGGGGATCGACCTACGAGCAGTACGTC. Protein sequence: CASSLSRGSTYEQYV.